This T cell receptor (beta chain) was sequenced in a study of response to subunit inactivated influenza vaccine. There are many counts of this clonotype. MiXCR, run by TCRdb on the RT-PCR reads, gives a single entry per CDR3 protein. Of about 520,000 distinct CDR3 sequences listed, around 7.9% are singletons. CDR3 length: 14 amino acids. V was clipped by 8 bases and J by 2 bases, with 16 bases between them. Per germline, CDR1 MDHEN and CDR2 SYDVKM. This material consisted of PBMCs from blood, taken less than 25 months after vaccination. This sequence joins TRBV28 and TRBJ2-7; tentatively, D is TRBD2 (7 bases). This clonotype originated in a man in his fifties or sixties who received an inactivated influenza vaccine. CDR3 protein: CASLTGGRPYEQYF. In DNA form, the CDR3 reads TGTGCCAGCCTAACGGGGGGCCGGCCCTACGAGCAGTACTTC. The full variable domain, with the rest looked up from reference TRBV28 and TRBJ2-7, is DVKVTQSSRYLVKRTGEKVFLECVQDMDHENMFWYRQDPGLGLRLIYFSYDVKMKEKGDIPEGYSVSREKKERFSLILESASTNQTSMYLCASLTGGRPYEQYFGPGTRLTVT.